Below, 15 T cell receptor beta chains from the same sample are listed, as sequenced in a study of post-analysis software for immune sequencing data. What these receptors recognize is not known. Prepared TCR beta cDNA libraries contained unique molecular identifiers. TCRdb re-analysed the PCR reads in MiXCR, keeping a single row per CDR3 protein. Here the sample spans hundreds of thousands of distinct CDR3 sequences, 30% being singletons. Study-level findings and limits: The five TRBV segments detected at higher frequency in patients than in controls included TRBV5-6, TRBV5-1 and TRBV20-1.

The material sequenced was blood. The source of these receptors is a girl aged 10 to 17 with multiple sclerosis.

In regard to this clonotype: One junction end does not reproduce the germline sequence, and a read error may be involved. The genes are TRBV29-1 and TRBJ2-1, with a tentative D call TRBD2 (6 bases). The CDR3 consists of 15 residues. Germline V gene data show CDR1 as SQVTM and CDR2 as ANQGSEA. This CDR3 reads CSVEARENPHNEQFF. As DNA, the CDR3 is TGCAGCGTGGAAGCCCGGGAGAACCCCCACAATGAGCAGTTCTTC.

This clonotype was detected a few times. The rearrangement links TRBV28 to TRBJ2-7, with a tentative D call TRBD1 (6 bases). The CDR3 is 14 amino acids. Germline values: CDR1 MDHEN, CDR2 SYDVKM. V was trimmed by 11 bases and J by 3 bases, leaving 20 bases between them. The CDR3 here is CASRGSGENYEQYF. CDR3 nucleotide sequence: TGTGCCTCACGTGGCTCAGGGGAGAACTACGAGCAGTACTTC.

This rearrangement joins TRBV5-5 to TRBJ2-1; D is undetermined. Per germline, CDR1 SGHKS and CDR2 YYEKEE (reference sequence). V gave up 0 bases and J gave up 5 bases, with 12 bases separating them. There are 15 residues in the CDR3. DNA for the CDR3: TGTGCCAGCAGCTTGGCCAACTACCCCGACAATGAGCAGTTCTTC. Translating gives CASSLANYPDNEQFF.

A note on this clonotype: A much larger clone is a single base away; this may be a read error. The chain has TRBV5-1 and TRBJ2-3; 9 bases fit TRBD1. The CDR3 loop spans 15 amino acids. Germline assignment: CDR1 SGHRS and CDR2 YFSETQ. In DNA, the CDR3 is TGCACCAGCAGCCCCCGGGACAGGGTCACAGATACGCAGTATTTT. Its translation: CTSSPRDRVTDTQYF.

V is TRBV2 and J is TRBJ1-4; D is undetermined. The CDR3 is 16 residues long. Germline loops: CDR1 SNHLY, CDR2 FYNNEI. V was cut by 1 base and J by 8 bases, with 17 bases left in between. The CDR3 nucleotides are TGTGCCAGCAGTGAAGATGGATTGGCAGCGGGGGAAAAACTGTTTTTT. Its translation: CASSEDGLAAGEKLFF.

To note about this clonotype: Mismatch with germline at one junction end may stem from a read error. The J gene is TRBJ2-7, the V gene TRBV5-1; no reliable D call. Germline V gene lookup returns CDR1 SGHRS and CDR2 YFSETQ. The CDR3 consists of 16 residues. In DNA, the CDR3 is TGCACCAGCAGCCAAGGTCCGCCTACTAACGGTTACGAGCAGTACTTC. It is translated as CTSSQGPPTNGYEQYF.

This clonotype was observed a handful of times. The V call is TRBV28, the J call TRBJ2-3, with D perhaps TRBD1 (6 bases). CDR3 size: 13 residues. Germline CDR1 is MDHEN and CDR2 is SYDVKM. Between the trimmed V and J ends, which lost 9 bases and 6 bases, there was a span of 16 bases. CDR3 loop: CASTHNREDTQYF. CDR3 bases: TGTGCCAGTACACACAACAGGGAGGATACGCAGTATTTT.

This CDR3 reads CASVRGPSGANVLTF. Written as DNA, the CDR3 is TGTGCCAGCGTACGGGGACCCTCTGGGGCCAACGTCCTGACTTTC. The genes are TRBV6-2 or TRBV6-3 and TRBJ2-6; D might be TRBD1 or TRBD2, each matching 5 bases. Germline CDR1 MNHEY, CDR2 SVGEGT. This CDR3 is built from 15 residues. V dropped 8 bases and J dropped 0 bases, with 11 bases sitting between them.

The rearrangement joins TRBV3-1 to TRBJ1-1; D remains ambiguous. This CDR3 has 16 residues. Trimming removed 2 bases at V and 5 bases at J, with 18 bases between. Germline V gives CDR1 LGHDT, CDR2 YNNKEL (reference sequence). CDR3 DNA sequence: TGTGCCAGCAGCCAACGGAGGACGGCCCTTTGGACTGAAGCTTTCTTT. Translating it yields CASSQRRTALWTEAFF.

Ten or more counts support this clonotype. The chain uses TRBV20-1 and TRBJ1-2; D uncertain. Germline values: CDR1 DFQATT, CDR2 SNEGSKA (reference sequence). The CDR3 extends over 10 amino acids. V was shortened by 1 base and J by 8 bases, with 5 bases between the two germline ends. The CDR3 region is CSARGDGYTF. CDR3 nucleotides: TGCAGTGCTAGAGGTGACGGCTACACCTTC.

The genes are TRBV2 and TRBJ1-1; D possibly corresponds to TRBD1 (5 bases). This CDR3 has 12 amino acids. Germline assignment: CDR1 SNHLY and CDR2 FYNNEI. V was clipped by 7 bases and J by 6 bases, with 12 bases between them. In DNA, the CDR3 is TGTGCCAGCATCGCGGGGGTAGCTGAAGCTTTCTTT. Protein product: CASIAGVAEAFF.

In the case of this clonotype: A much larger clone lies one base from this, so it may be a read error. This chain joins TRBV6-5 and TRBJ1-2, with TRBD1 matching 10 bases. Germline CDR1 MNHEY, CDR2 SVGAGI. The CDR3 loop spans 15 amino acids. The CDR3 loop reads CASSEGTGANCGYTF. Here the CDR3 DNA reads TGTGCCAGCAGCGAAGGGACAGGGGCTAACTGTGGCTACACCTTC.

This chain joins TRBV11-1 and TRBJ2-1; 11 bases fit TRBD2. The CDR3 sequence is 21 residues long. Germline V gene sequence: CDR1 SGHAT, CDR2 FQDESV (reference sequence). With V trimmed by 1 base and J by 0 bases, 14 bases remained unmatched. The CDR3 coding sequence is TGTGCCAGCAGCTTAGGGCTGGGACTAGCGGCAGATTCTAGCTCCTACAATGAGCAGTTCTTC. Translated, it gives CASSLGLGLAADSSSYNEQFF. Filled out from reference TRBV11-1 and TRBJ2-1, the complete variable domain reads EAEVAQSPRYKITEKSQAVAFWCDPISGHATLYWYRQILGQGPELLVQFQDESVVDDSQLPKDRFSAERLKGVDSTLKIQPAELGDSAMYLCASSLGLGLAADSSSYNEQFFGPGTRLTVL.

This chain connects TRBV20-1 to TRBJ2-7, with D possibly being TRBD2 (6 bases). In germline, CDR1 is DFQATT, CDR2 SNEGSKA (reference sequence). CDR3 size: 15 residues. V lost 0 bases and J lost 1, with 13 bases in between. The CDR3 spells CSARDPLGTSYEQYF. In DNA, the CDR3 is TGCAGTGCTAGAGATCCATTGGGGACTTCCTACGAGCAGTACTTC.

The chain links TRBV2 to TRBJ2-4; D may be TRBD1 or TRBD2 (6 bases each). The ends were cut back, 1 base at V and 3 bases at J, with 10 bases in the middle. The CDR3 spans 15 residues. Germline CDR1 SNHLY, CDR2 FYNNEI. The CDR3 loop is CASSEEEGVKNIQYF. Here the CDR3 DNA reads TGTGCCAGCAGTGAAGAGGAGGGGGTCAAAAACATTCAGTACTTC.